A selection of T cell receptor beta chains follows, all from one sample in a study of regulatory T cells in long-lasting Graves disease. TCRdb reprocessed the multiplex PCR reads via MiXCR and lists one record per CDR3 protein. The sample lists 350,000 to 550,000 distinct CDR3 sequences, more than 13% occurring once. This same sample was also part of a study on T cells in Graves' hyperthyroidism and ophthalmopathy.

Source: peripheral blood mononuclear cells (PBMCs), taken at new diagnosis, from a patient treated with antithyroid drugs. These TCRs come from a woman aged 25 to 39 with Graves disease. The CDR3 runs from the conserved cysteine through the conserved F or W. Each record gives: V gene, D gene, J gene, clone size, CDR3 protein, CDR3 DNA. D genes are given only for firm matches. Expanded clones get a size class; other rows say once, few or many, or leave the size out.

>TRBV4-1|-|TRBJ2-1|few
CASSPPGRGEQFF
TGCGCCAGCAGCCCCCCCGGCCGCGGTGAGCAGTTCTTC
>TRBV7-9|-|TRBJ2-3|-
CASSLVLRDSLDPDTQYF
TGTGCCAGCAGCTTAGTATTGCGGGACTCTCTAGACCCAGATACGCAGTATTTT
>TRBV29-1|TRBD2|TRBJ2-3|many
CSVGPGLAADTQYF
TGCAGCGTAGGACCGGGACTAGCTGCAGATACGCAGTATTTT
>TRBV30|-|TRBJ1-2|-
CAWSVLMAGYTF
TGTGCCTGGAGTGTTTTGATGGCTGGCTACACCTTC
>TRBV27|-|TRBJ2-5|many
CASSLFGQETQYF
TGTGCCAGCAGTTTATTTGGGCAAGAGACCCAGTACTTC
>TRBV25-1|-|TRBJ2-1|few
CASSDGRPYNEQFF
TGTGCCAGCAGTGACGGCCGGCCCTACAATGAGCAGTTCTTC
>TRBV7-3|-|TRBJ1-1|many
CASSLTNWNTEAFF
TGTGCCAGCAGCTTAACTAATTGGAACACTGAAGCTTTCTTT
>TRBV25-1|TRBD1|TRBJ2-1|few
CASSDPGTGIYNEQFF
TGTGCCAGCAGTGACCCCGGGACAGGGATATACAATGAGCAGTTCTTC
>TRBV25-1|-|TRBJ2-1|few
CASSLQRSYNEQFF
TGTGCCAGCAGTTTACAGCGGAGCTACAATGAGCAGTTCTTC
>TRBV12-3/TRBV12-4|-|TRBJ1-5|-
CASSTGSFSNQPQHF
TGTGCCAGCAGCACAGGGTCCTTTAGCAATCAGCCCCAGCATTTT
>TRBV5-1|TRBD1|TRBJ2-1|-
CASSFRGSTSGTGGFYEQFF
TGCGCCAGCAGCTTCCGCGGGAGCACCTCCGGGACAGGGGGTTTTTACGAGCAGTTCTTC
>TRBV6-6|TRBD2|TRBJ2-1|few
CASSYSFASGSYNEQFF
TGTGCCAGCAGTTACTCGTTCGCTAGCGGCTCCTACAATGAGCAGTTCTTC
>TRBV20-1|TRBD1|TRBJ2-1|many
CSARRQGANEQFF
TGCAGTGCTAGACGACAGGGGGCTAATGAGCAGTTCTTC
>TRBV5-1|TRBD2|TRBJ2-3|few
CASSLLAENTQYF
TGCGCCAGCAGCTTACTAGCGGAAAATACGCAGTATTTT
>TRBV30|-|TRBJ2-1|many
CAWGGSSSYNEQFF
TGTGCCTGGGGGGGGAGTAGCTCCTACAATGAGCAGTTCTTC
>TRBV27|TRBD1|TRBJ1-6|-
CASSWDRALGSPLHF
TGTGCCAGCAGTTGGGACAGGGCGCTGGGTTCACCCCTCCACTTT
>TRBV5-1|TRBD2|TRBJ2-3|few
CASSLDSGRAPDTQYF
TGCGCCAGCAGCTTGGATAGCGGGAGGGCCCCAGATACGCAGTATTTT
>TRBV2|TRBD2|TRBJ2-3|many
CASKQGSGRARVTDTQYF
TGTGCCAGCAAACAGGGTAGCGGGAGGGCCCGGGTGACAGATACGCAGTATTTT
>TRBV3-1|-|TRBJ1-4|many
CASSRGPGREKLFF
TGTGCCAGCAGCCGAGGGCCCGGTCGGGAAAAACTGTTTTTT
>TRBV12-3/TRBV12-4|-|TRBJ1-3|few
CASSLLGNTVYF
TGTGCCAGCAGTTTACTGGGAAACACCGTATATTTT
>TRBV4-1|-|TRBJ1-2|-
CASSHSGGYGYTF
TGCGCCAGCAGCCATTCCGGCGGCTATGGCTACACCTTC
>TRBV2|-|TRBJ1-5|many
CASSERLPNQPQHF
TGTGCCAGCAGTGAGCGTCTTCCCAATCAGCCCCAGCATTTT
>TRBV6-2/TRBV6-3|-|TRBJ2-7|many
CASSYSPNFPGLRSSYEQYF
TGTGCCAGCAGTTACTCCCCAAACTTTCCGGGACTCAGAAGCTCCTACGAGCAGTACTTC
>TRBV27|TRBD2|TRBJ2-5|many
CASTGLDDLETQYF
TGTGCCAGCACCGGACTAGATGATTTGGAGACCCAGTACTTC
>TRBV9|-|TRBJ1-2|many
CASSVDQGHGYGYTF
TGTGCCAGCAGCGTAGATCAGGGGCATGGCTATGGCTACACCTTC
>TRBV29-1|TRBD1|TRBJ1-4|few
CSAQKDRAGLGEKLFF
TGCAGCGCGCAAAAAGACAGGGCAGGGCTTGGTGAAAAACTGTTTTTT
>TRBV5-1|-|TRBJ2-5|few
CASSPRTRQETQYF
TGCGCCAGCAGCCCCCGGACTCGTCAAGAGACCCAGTACTTC
>TRBV12-3/TRBV12-4|-|TRBJ2-7|many
CASSFGGRASEQYF
TGTGCCAGCAGTTTTGGTGGGAGAGCATCCGAGCAGTACTTC
>TRBV11-3|TRBD2|TRBJ2-5|many
CASSLRASGSAKGTQYF
TGTGCCAGCAGCTTAAGGGCTAGCGGGAGTGCTAAGGGGACCCAGTACTTC
>TRBV2|-|TRBJ1-5|many
CASSVGGFNQPQHF
TGTGCCAGCAGTGTTGGCGGATTCAATCAGCCCCAGCATTTT
>TRBV11-2|TRBD1|TRBJ1-6|many
CASCSGTGGNSPLHF
TGTGCCAGCTGCTCTGGGACAGGGGGCAATTCACCCCTCCACTTT
>TRBV18|-|TRBJ2-4|few
CASSPGAVLAKNIQYF
TGTGCCAGCTCACCAGGGGCAGTCCTAGCCAAAAACATTCAGTACTTC
>TRBV14|TRBD1|TRBJ2-7|few
CASSHSQGDPTYEQYF
TGTGCCAGCAGCCACTCCCAGGGGGACCCCACCTACGAGCAGTACTTC
>TRBV14|-|TRBJ1-2|few
CASSQSGGPRYTF
TGTGCCAGCAGCCAATCCGGAGGCCCCCGCTACACCTTC
>TRBV12-5|TRBD2|TRBJ2-1|few
CASWGSSGGNEQFF
TGTGCTAGTTGGGGTTCGTCGGGGGGGAATGAGCAGTTCTTC
>TRBV5-1|TRBD1|TRBJ2-2|few
CASSPREGQAGELFF
TGCGCCAGCAGCCCACGCGAGGGACAGGCCGGGGAGCTGTTTTTT
>TRBV5-5|-|TRBJ1-1|few
CASSLEQRNTEAFF
TGTGCCAGCAGCTTGGAGCAGAGGAACACTGAAGCTTTCTTT
>TRBV9|-|TRBJ2-7|many
CASSVAAGYYEQYF
TGTGCCAGCAGCGTAGCCGCGGGGTACTACGAGCAGTACTTC
>TRBV2|-|TRBJ2-1|many
CASSKGEPTPYNEQFF
TGTGCCAGCAGTAAGGGGGAGCCAACCCCCTACAATGAGCAGTTCTTC
>TRBV20-1|-|TRBJ1-1|many
CSANRDLNTEAFF
TGCAGTGCTAACAGGGATCTGAACACTGAAGCTTTCTTT
>TRBV2|TRBD1|TRBJ2-5|many
CASTADRVIQETQYF
TGTGCCAGCACCGCGGACAGGGTCATACAAGAGACCCAGTACTTC
>TRBV2|-|TRBJ1-5|many
CASSEGLSNQPQHF
TGTGCCAGCAGTGAGGGACTGAGCAATCAGCCCCAGCATTTT
>TRBV28|TRBD1|TRBJ2-7|many
CASSKSQGAIYEQYF
TGTGCCAGCAGTAAATCCCAGGGGGCGATCTACGAGCAGTACTTC
>TRBV9|TRBD2|TRBJ2-7|-
CASSVDAGAGDEQYF
TGTGCCAGCAGCGTAGACGCGGGAGCGGGCGACGAGCAGTACTTC